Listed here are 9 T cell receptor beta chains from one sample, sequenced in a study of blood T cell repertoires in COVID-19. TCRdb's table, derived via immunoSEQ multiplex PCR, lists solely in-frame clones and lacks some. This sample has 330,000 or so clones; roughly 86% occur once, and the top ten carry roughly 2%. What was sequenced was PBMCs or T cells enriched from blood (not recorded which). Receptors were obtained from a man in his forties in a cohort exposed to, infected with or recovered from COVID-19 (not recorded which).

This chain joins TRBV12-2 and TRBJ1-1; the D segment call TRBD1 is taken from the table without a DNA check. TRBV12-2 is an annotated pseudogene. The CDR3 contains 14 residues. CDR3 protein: CASRLGQGNTEAFF. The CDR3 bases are TGTGCAAGTCGCCTAGGACAGGGTAACACTGAAGCTTTCTTT.

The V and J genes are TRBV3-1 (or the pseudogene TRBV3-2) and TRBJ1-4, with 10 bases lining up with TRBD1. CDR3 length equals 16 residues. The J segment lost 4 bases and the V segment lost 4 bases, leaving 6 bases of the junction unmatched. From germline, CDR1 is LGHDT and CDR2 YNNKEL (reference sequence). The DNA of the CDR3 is TGTGCCAGCAGCCCCTCGGACAGGGGGTTTAATGAAAAACTGTTTTTT. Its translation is CASSPSDRGFNEKLFF.

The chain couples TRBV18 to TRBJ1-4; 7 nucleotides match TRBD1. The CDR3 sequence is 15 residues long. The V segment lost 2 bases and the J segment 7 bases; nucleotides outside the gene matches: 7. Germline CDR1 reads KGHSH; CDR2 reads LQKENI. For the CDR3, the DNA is TGTGCCAGCTCACCAGCGACAGGGCAGAGTGAAAAACTGTTTTTT. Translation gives CASSPATGQSEKLFF.

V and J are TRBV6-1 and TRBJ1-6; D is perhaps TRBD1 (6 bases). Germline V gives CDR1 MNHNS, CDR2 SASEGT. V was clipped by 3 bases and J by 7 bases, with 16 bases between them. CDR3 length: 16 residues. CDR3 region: CASSETLTGRNSPLHF. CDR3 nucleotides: TGTGCCAGCAGTGAGACACTAACAGGGCGCAATTCACCCCTCCACTTT.

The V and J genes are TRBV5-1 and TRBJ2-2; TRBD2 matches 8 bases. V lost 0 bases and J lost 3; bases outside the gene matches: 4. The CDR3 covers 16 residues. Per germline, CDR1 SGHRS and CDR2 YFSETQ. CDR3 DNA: TGCGCCAGCAGCTTGGGTGGCGGGAGGCACACCGGGGAGCTGTTTTTT. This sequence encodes CASSLGGGRHTGELFF.

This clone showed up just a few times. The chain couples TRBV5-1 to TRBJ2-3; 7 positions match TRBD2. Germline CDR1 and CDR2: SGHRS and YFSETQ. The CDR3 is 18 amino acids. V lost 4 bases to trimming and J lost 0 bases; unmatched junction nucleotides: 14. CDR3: CASSPTQGSGFSTDTQYF. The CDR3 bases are TGCGCCAGCAGCCCAACTCAGGGTAGCGGGTTTAGCACAGATACGCAGTATTTT.

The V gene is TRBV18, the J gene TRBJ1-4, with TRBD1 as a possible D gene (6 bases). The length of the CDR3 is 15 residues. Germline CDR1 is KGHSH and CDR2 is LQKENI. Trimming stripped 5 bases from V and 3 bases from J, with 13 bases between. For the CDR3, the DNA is TGTGCCAGCTCAGAACAGGGCTTGGCTAATGAAAAACTGTTTTTT. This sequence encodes CASSEQGLANEKLFF.

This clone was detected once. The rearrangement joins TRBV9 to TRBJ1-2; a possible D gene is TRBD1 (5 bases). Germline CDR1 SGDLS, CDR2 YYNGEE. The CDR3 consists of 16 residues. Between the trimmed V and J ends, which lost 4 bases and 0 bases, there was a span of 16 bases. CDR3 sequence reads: CASSPQAGPTNYGYTF. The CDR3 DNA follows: TGTGCCAGCAGCCCTCAGGCGGGGCCAACTAACTATGGCTACACCTTC.

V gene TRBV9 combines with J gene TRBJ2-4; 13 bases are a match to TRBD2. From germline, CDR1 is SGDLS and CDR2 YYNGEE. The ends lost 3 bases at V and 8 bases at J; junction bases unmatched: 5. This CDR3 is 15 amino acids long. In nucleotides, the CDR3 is TGTGCCAGCAGCGGCGGACTAGCGGGAGCCGACATTCAGTACTTC. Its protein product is CASSGGLAGADIQYF.